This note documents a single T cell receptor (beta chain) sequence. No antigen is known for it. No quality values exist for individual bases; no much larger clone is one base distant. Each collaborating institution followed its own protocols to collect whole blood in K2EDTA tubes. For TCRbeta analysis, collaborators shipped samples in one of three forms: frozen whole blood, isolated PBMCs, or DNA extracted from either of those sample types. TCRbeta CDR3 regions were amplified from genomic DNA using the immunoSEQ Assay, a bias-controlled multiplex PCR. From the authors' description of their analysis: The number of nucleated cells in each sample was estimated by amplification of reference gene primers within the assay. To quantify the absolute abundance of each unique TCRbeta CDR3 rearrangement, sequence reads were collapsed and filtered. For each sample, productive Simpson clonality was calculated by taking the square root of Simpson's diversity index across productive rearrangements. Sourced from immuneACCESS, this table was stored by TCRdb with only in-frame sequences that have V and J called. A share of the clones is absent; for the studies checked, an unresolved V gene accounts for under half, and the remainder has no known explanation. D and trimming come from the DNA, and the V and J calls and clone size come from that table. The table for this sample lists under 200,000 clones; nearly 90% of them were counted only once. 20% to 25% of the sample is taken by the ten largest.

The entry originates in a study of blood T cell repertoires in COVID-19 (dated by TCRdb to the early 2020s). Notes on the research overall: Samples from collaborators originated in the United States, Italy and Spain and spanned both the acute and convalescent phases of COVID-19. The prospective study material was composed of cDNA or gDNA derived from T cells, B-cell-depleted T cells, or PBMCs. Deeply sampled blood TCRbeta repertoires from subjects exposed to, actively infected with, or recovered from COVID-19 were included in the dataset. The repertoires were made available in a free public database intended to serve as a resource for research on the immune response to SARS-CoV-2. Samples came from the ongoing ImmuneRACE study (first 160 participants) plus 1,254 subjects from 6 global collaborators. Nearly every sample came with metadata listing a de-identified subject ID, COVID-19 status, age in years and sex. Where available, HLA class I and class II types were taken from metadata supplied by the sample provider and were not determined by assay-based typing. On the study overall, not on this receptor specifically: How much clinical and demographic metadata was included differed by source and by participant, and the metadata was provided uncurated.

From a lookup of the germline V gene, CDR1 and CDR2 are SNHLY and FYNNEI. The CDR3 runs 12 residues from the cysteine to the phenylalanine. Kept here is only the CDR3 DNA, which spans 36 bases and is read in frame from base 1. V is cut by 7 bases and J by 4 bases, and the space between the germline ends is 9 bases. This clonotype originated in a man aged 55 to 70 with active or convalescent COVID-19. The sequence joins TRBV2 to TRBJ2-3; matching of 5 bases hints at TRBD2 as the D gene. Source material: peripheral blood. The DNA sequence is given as TGTGCCAGCACTTGGGGAGCAGATACGCAGTATTTT. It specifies CASTWGADTQYF.